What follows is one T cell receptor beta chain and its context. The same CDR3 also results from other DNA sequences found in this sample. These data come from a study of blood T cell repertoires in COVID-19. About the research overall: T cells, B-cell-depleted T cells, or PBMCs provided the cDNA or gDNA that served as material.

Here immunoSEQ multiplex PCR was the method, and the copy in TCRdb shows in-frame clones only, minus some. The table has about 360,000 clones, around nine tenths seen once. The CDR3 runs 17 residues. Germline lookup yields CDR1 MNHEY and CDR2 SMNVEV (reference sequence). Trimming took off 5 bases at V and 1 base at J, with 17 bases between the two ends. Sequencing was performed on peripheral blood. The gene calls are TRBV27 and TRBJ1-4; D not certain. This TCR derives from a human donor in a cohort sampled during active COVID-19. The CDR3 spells CASSPRWETKTNEKLFF. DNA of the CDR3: TGTGCCAGCAGTCCCCGTTGGGAGACCAAAACTAATGAAAAACTGTTTTTT.